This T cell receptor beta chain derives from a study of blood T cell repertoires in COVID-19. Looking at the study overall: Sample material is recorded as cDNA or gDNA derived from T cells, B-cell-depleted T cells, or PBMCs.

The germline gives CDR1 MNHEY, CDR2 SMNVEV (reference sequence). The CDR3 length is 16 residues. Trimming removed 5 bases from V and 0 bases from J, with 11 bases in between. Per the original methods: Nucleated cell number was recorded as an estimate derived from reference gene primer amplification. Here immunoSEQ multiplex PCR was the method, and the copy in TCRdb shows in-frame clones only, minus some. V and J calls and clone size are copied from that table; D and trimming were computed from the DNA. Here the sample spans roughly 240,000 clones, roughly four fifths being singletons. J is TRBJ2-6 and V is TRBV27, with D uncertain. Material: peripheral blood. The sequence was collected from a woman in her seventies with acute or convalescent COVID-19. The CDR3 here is CASSQKQVSGANVLTF. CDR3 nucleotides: TGTGCCAGCAGTCAAAAGCAGGTCTCTGGGGCCAACGTCCTGACTTTC.